This TCR beta chain was identified in a study of shared clonotypes between healthy human individuals. This clone appeared a few times. Its matching antigen is unknown. Partitioning of CD4+ cells yielded a CD45RA+ naive subset and a CD45RA-negative memory subset. Method: immunoSEQ multiplex PCR; TCRdb's copy keeps in-frame clones and lacks some. This table has 780,000 or so clones, 72% appearing once. In germline, CDR1 is SNHLY, CDR2 FYNNEI. The CDR3 runs to 15 residues. Trimming removed 5 bases at V and 0 bases at J, with 11 bases between. Study results and caveats: Inspection by rarefaction showed sorted-subset sequencing to be incomplete despite large depth.

The receptor comes from a woman under 40 in good health. The chain has TRBV2 and TRBJ1-5; D might be TRBD1 (6 bases). Sequenced: memory CD4+ T cells sorted from blood. Documented subset: CD45RA-negative fraction. The CDR3 here is CASSIQGDSNQPQHF. The CDR3, as DNA: TGTGCCAGCAGTATACAGGGAGATAGCAATCAGCCCCAGCATTTT.